Below are 2 T cell receptor beta chains sequenced from a single sample in a study of blood T cell repertoires in COVID-19. The protocol was immunoSEQ multiplex PCR, while the TCRdb copy is restricted to in-frame clones and leaves out a portion. The sample yields around 240,000 clones, more than 75% seen once. Sequencing input: PBMCs or T cells enriched from blood (not recorded which). All receptors come from a woman aged 50 to 60 who had recovered from COVID-19.

The chain employs TRBV6-5 and TRBJ1-1; D may be TRBD1 (5 bases). The CDR3 length is 13 residues. Germline CDR1 reads MNHEY; CDR2 reads SVGAGI. V was trimmed by 4 bases and J by 9 bases, leaving 15 bases between them. CDR3 sequence (DNA): TGTGCCAGCAGTTCGAATTACCAGGGAAAAGCTTTCTTT. Translating gives CASSSNYQGKAFF.

V usage is TRBV9 and J usage is TRBJ2-3; maybe TRBD1 (5 bases). CDR3 size: 16 residues. Per germline, CDR1 SGDLS and CDR2 YYNGEE. V lost 3 bases and J lost 2, with 16 bases in between. The CDR3 sequence is CASSERWQGNTDTQYF. The CDR3 DNA reads TGTGCCAGCAGCGAAAGGTGGCAGGGTAACACAGATACGCAGTATTTT.